The 8 T cell receptor beta chains in this list originate from one sample, sequenced in a study of cytomegalovirus exposure and HLA in healthy donors. The table came from immunoSEQ multiplex PCR; TCRdb's copy has only in-frame clones and leaves some out. Of roughly 200,000 clones listed, roughly 84% are singletons. The sequenced sample was PBMCs. Receptor source: a woman aged 18 to 35 in good health and CMV-seropositive.

The chain joins TRBV18 to TRBJ2-2; no clear D. V was shortened by 6 bases and J by 2 bases, with 7 bases between the two germline ends. The CDR3 extends over 13 amino acids. Germline V gene data show CDR1 as KGHSH and CDR2 as LQKENI. This CDR3 reads CASSNSNTGELFF. CDR3 bases: TGTGCCAGCTCGAACTCCAACACCGGGGAGCTGTTTTTT.

This clone was seen more than once but under ten times. This chain joins TRBV27 and TRBJ2-7, with a weak D call TRBD1 (5 bases). Germline V gene lookup returns CDR1 MNHEY and CDR2 SMNVEV (reference sequence). This CDR3 contains 12 residues. Trimming pared 8 bases from V and 3 bases from J, leaving 11 bases between. CDR3: CASGRGFYEQYF. In DNA form, the CDR3 reads TGTGCCAGCGGAAGGGGTTTCTACGAGCAGTACTTC.

This chain joins TRBV6-5 and TRBJ2-1; TRBD1 aligns across 10 bases. The V segment lost 6 bases and the J segment 6 bases; nucleotides outside the gene matches: 5. CDR1 is MNHEY and CDR2 is SVGAGI in the germline V gene. This CDR3 has 14 residues. As DNA, the CDR3 is TGTGCCAGCAGAGGGACAGGGGCGGTCAATGAGCAGTTCTTC. Its translation is CASRGTGAVNEQFF.

This clone has only one observation. The chain has TRBV7-3 and TRBJ1-3; D is ambiguous. The CDR3 loop spans 15 amino acids. From germline, CDR1 is SGHTA and CDR2 FQGTGA. Trimming removed 1 base from V and 4 bases from J, with 11 bases in between. CDR3 residues: CASSLMEGSGNTIYF. The CDR3 bases are TGTGCCAGCAGCTTAATGGAGGGCTCAGGAAACACCATATATTTT.

The gene calls are TRBV5-8 and TRBJ2-5; D perhaps matches TRBD2 (5 bases). Germline loops: CDR1 SGHTS, CDR2 YDEGEE. The CDR3 extends over 14 amino acids. Trimming removed 2 bases from V and 4 bases from J, with 12 bases in between. CDR3 in amino acids: CASSFSAGGETQYF. The CDR3 DNA sequence: TGTGCCAGCAGCTTTTCGGCGGGTGGAGAGACCCAGTACTTC.

The chain has TRBV28 and TRBJ2-1; TRBD1 might be the D (6 bases). This CDR3 has 13 residues. Deletions cut 6 bases from V and 8 bases from J, with 14 bases between. Germline V gene lookup returns CDR1 MDHEN and CDR2 SYDVKM. CDR3 in DNA: TGTGCCAGCAGGTTCGACAGGTCCGATGAGCAGTTCTTC. The encoded protein is CASRFDRSDEQFF.

The chain carries TRBV6-6 and TRBJ1-2; 7 bases map to TRBD1. V was pared by 2 bases and J by 4 bases, with 7 bases of the junction left unmatched. The CDR3 has 15 residues. Per germline, CDR1 MNHNY and CDR2 SVGAGI (reference sequence). The CDR3 DNA reads as TGTGCCAGCAGTTACGAGGCAGGGGGTATCTATGGCTACACCTTC. It yields the protein CASSYEAGGIYGYTF.

The chain has TRBV7-6 and TRBJ1-5, with 7 bases that match TRBD1. With V trimmed by 5 bases and J by 2 bases, 3 bases remained unmatched. The CDR3 sequence is 14 residues long. Germline-derived CDR1 and CDR2 are SGHVS and FNYEAQ. CDR3 protein: CASSRQGGNQPQHF. Here the CDR3 DNA reads TGTGCCAGCAGCCGACAGGGTGGCAATCAGCCCCAGCATTTT.